This T cell receptor beta chain appears in the sequencing data of a study of identical twins' blood T cells. TCRdb re-analysed the 5' RACE reads in MiXCR, keeping a single row per CDR3 protein. The table includes a few hundred thousand distinct CDR3 sequences, about 28% detected once. This clonotype has just a few counts. The CDR3 is made up of 13 amino acids. Trimming stripped 6 bases from V and 4 bases from J, with 15 bases between. Per germline, CDR1 DFQATT and CDR2 SNEGSKA (reference sequence). Sequencing input: PBMCs. The genes are TRBV20-1 and TRBJ1-1; a possible D gene is TRBD1 (5 bases). This sequence was found in a woman aged 18 to 50 in good health. The CDR3 DNA reads TGCAGTGCCCCCCGAGGGGATAGCACTGAAGCTTTCTTT. Translating it yields CSAPRGDSTEAFF.